This TCR beta chain stems from a study of Ad26.COV2.S vaccination and SARS-CoV-2 variants. Study-level results: Recipients of vaccine and of placebo showed similar breadth of their non-spike TCR repertoires. Among vaccine recipients, spike-specific TCR breadth exceeded that of placebo recipients.

Specified treatment: around 19 received Ad26.COV2.S at low or high dose, single or two shots; 5 received placebo; per-sample allocation not given. Samples came from day 63 after the first vaccine or placebo injection. The donor was a Boston adult aged 18-55 years. Expression of Wuhan-strain SARS-CoV-2 spike came from the Ad26 vector that formed the vaccine. A word on this clone: Its antigen is not known.

This table comes from immunoSEQ multiplex PCR, and its TCRdb copy is limited to in-frame clones, with some not included. The data contain about 440,000 clones, 90% of them singletons. CDR3 length: 15 residues. Germline V gene data show CDR1 as KGHSH and CDR2 as LQKENI. V lost 3 bases and J lost 6; bases outside the gene matches: 8. This specimen was peripheral blood, taken in a trial of Ad26.COV2.S vaccine versus placebo. This chain connects TRBV18 to TRBJ2-1; TRBD1 aligns across 7 bases. The clonotype comes from a person aged 18 to 59 who received the Ad26.COV2.S COVID-19 vaccine or a placebo. The CDR3 nucleotides read TGTGCCAGCTCACCCGGACAGGTTTTTACCAATGAGCAGTTCTTC. This encodes CASSPGQVFTNEQFF.